This T cell receptor (beta chain) was sequenced for a study of blood T cell dynamics during melanoma immunotherapy. The CDR3 length is 13 residues. Trimming cost V 6 bases and J 1 base, with 12 bases left between them. Germline loops: CDR1 SQVTM, CDR2 ANQGSEA. The repertoire was sequenced with immunoSEQ multiplex PCR; TCRdb's copy has only in-frame clones and lacks some. The repertoire holds more than 15,000 clones, roughly 85% seen once, with roughly 7.6% in the top ten. This clone has a single count. As yet, its antigen is unknown. Study-wide results and caveats: PBMC repertoires of eventual disease-control patients split at W3 into clonality or diversity gains.

Time point reported: week 3, after first cycle of checkpoint inhibitor. Blood was drawn before treatment and at week 3 after checkpoint blockade. No patient had earlier systemic cancer treatment, concurrent immunosuppressants, or another active cancer. V is TRBV29-1 and J is TRBJ2-5; possibly TRBD2 for D (6 bases). The sequence was obtained from a human donor with melanoma. The source material was blood, sampled from a patient treated with checkpoint blockade. CDR3 sequence: CSVEGWSQETQYF. The CDR3 nucleotides read TGCAGCGTGGAGGGGTGGTCCCAAGAGACCCAGTACTTC.